Reported below is one TCR beta chain. This clone has a handful of counts. The antigen this receptor binds is unknown. There are no base qualities to consult, and no much larger clone falls within one base. The donors were healthy, HIV-negative adults with no recently reported acute infections or vaccinations. Every donor was a Caucasian adult residing in Nashville, Tennessee, USA. Magnetic negative selection was used to enrich CD4+ T cells, after which naive cells were positively selected on CD45RA and the negative fraction became the memory subset. Blood was collected by leukapheresis, and PBMCs were isolated by Ficoll-Histopaque density gradient centrifugation and then cryopreserved in liquid nitrogen vapor phase. Analytical flow cytometry was used to check the purity and quantity of every magnetically sorted T cell population. From each sorted fraction, genomic DNA was isolated and quantified by UV absorbance on a Nanodrop 2000c.

Using the deep immunoSEQ assay, multiplex PCR amplified TCR CDR3 regions from genomic DNA. Extracted genomic DNA from each cell subset was distributed evenly across all wells of several immunoSEQ 96-well plates, and each plate was treated as a replicate. For sorted subsets, approximately 200 ng of genomic DNA, equivalent to some 33,000 T cell genomes, went into each replicate PCR. Purified libraries were measured with a Qubit 3.0 fluorometer, size-checked on a Bioanalyzer 2100, and measured again with the KAPA Library Quantification kit. Every immunoSEQ 96-well plate was sequenced on a dedicated single-read 150-cycle Illumina NextSeq 550 flow cell. The authors' pipeline ran thus. Because the immunoSEQ output included only junctional sequences and no quality scores, the filtering could not be the same as the filtering used for full-length reads. Sequences were annotated with PyIR, a Python wrapper for IgBLAST v1.9, using IMGT germline references to assign V/J genes and CDR3. Reads with weak V/J assignments (E-value above 1e-6), missing CDR3, stop codons, out-of-frame junctions, or ambiguous translated residues were removed. V3J clonotypes were defined as sequences sharing an identical inferred V gene, J gene, and CDR3 amino acid sequence. Percentage overlap between repertoires was calculated by dividing the number of shared unique clonotypes by the size of the smaller repertoire. Three approaches were used to assess repertoire richness: RTK rarefaction, the Chao1 estimator, and Recon v2.1 estimates of unobserved clonotypes. Generation probabilities were computed with OLGA for all TCRbeta clonotypes obtained by the gDNA method from several donors. Imported from immuneACCESS, the table was reduced by TCRdb to in-frame sequences with V and J called. These copies leave out some clones; in studies compared against another copy, an unresolved V gene accounts for under half, and the cause of the remainder is not known. The D gene and trimming were derived from the DNA, and the V and J assignments and clone size from that table. The sample table shows about 2 million clones, and 90% to 95% are seen once. The top ten hold 0.1% to 0.15% of the sample.

These data are taken from a study of shared clonotypes between healthy human individuals (TCRdb year 2020). Regarding the research as a whole: The cohort included a few men and a couple of women between 18 and 49 years of age. For each donor, CD4 naive and CD4 memory were each run on three plates, CD8 naive on two plates, and CD8 memory on one plate. Different laboratories and diverse techniques were used to prepare libraries and sequence TCR repertoires, to increase sequencing depth and limit assay-specific biases. Per donor, leukapheresis produced somewhere between about 0.9 and 10 billion PBMCs. Blood TCR repertoires of a handful of healthy adults were deeply sequenced to estimate repertoire size and the extent of clonotype sharing between individuals. Beyond this particular receptor, the publication reports: Incomplete sequencing was indicated by rarefaction of sorted-subset datasets, despite the large sequencing depth. Naive subsets generally had larger estimated clonotype richness than memory subsets. Sampling was restricted to blood, and TCR repertoires in tissue are likely to differ from TCR repertoires in blood. Because the study included a small number of donors, the genetic and exposure-history diversity represented was limited. Based on pairwise subsampling, the degree of clonotype sharing among donors was expected to be affected by sequencing depth. Sharing across several donors was observed for approximately 4.6% of naive CD4, under 4% of naive CD8, over 2% of memory CD4, and less than 0.45% of memory CD8 clonotypes. Compared with non-shared clonotypes, the clonotypes found in all four sorted-subset donors had higher generation probabilities.

From a lookup of the germline V gene, CDR1 and CDR2 are MNHEY and SVGAGI. V lost 8 bases and J lost 4 bases; the stretch between them is 11 bases long. The CDR3 covers 12 residues, taking in both the cysteine and the phenylalanine. Of the read, only the CDR3 DNA is kept; its 36 bases are in frame from base 1. Input material: naive CD4+ T cells sorted from blood. Sample cell subset or site, as interpreted from the label and publication: CD45RA+ positively selected. This receptor was taken from a man aged 18 to 29 in good health. The rearrangement combines TRBV6-5 with TRBJ1-2; the D gene is not confidently resolved. The nucleotide sequence is TGTGCCAGCGGACGGGCTGGCTATGGCTACACCTTC. This translates into CASGRAGYGYTF.